Below, 5 T cell receptor beta chains from the same sample are listed, as sequenced in a study of PD-L1 blockade in urothelial cancer. Profiling relied on immunoSEQ multiplex PCR, and the TCRdb table lists in-frame clones only, not all of them. The table lists about 82,000 clones, roughly 82% of them singletons. This specimen consisted of PBMCs, obtained around atezolizumab (anti-PD-L1) treatment. The receptors here all came from an older man with urothelial cancer.

The rearrangement uses TRBV9 and TRBJ1-2; TRBD1 might be the D (5 bases). Germline V gene sequence: CDR1 SGDLS, CDR2 YYNGEE. The ends were cut back, 0 bases at V and 0 bases at J, with 21 bases in the middle. This CDR3 has 19 residues. CDR3 protein: CASSVGYLGGKDANYGYTF. As DNA, the CDR3 is TGTGCCAGCAGCGTAGGCTACCTGGGGGGGAAAGATGCTAACTATGGCTACACCTTC.

The V gene is TRBV18, the J gene TRBJ1-1; 8 nucleotides agree with TRBD1. CDR3 length equals 13 residues. V lost 6 bases, J lost 5 bases, and 5 bases stayed unmatched. Germline V gives CDR1 KGHSH, CDR2 LQKENI. In DNA, the CDR3 is TGTGCCAGCTCCGGACAGGGTAAGACTGAAGCTTTCTTT. It yields the protein CASSGQGKTEAFF. Filled out from reference TRBV18 and TRBJ1-1, the complete variable domain reads NAGVMQNPRHLVRRRGQEARLRCSPMKGHSHVYWYRQLPEEGLKFMVYLQKENIIDESGMPKERFSAEFPKEGPSILRIQQVVRGDSAAYFCASSGQGKTEAFFGQGTRLTVV.

The table lists this clone with a few counts. The chain uses TRBV10-2 and TRBJ1-6; TRBD1 agrees at 8 bases. Germline V gene sequence: CDR1 WSHSY, CDR2 SAAADI. J was trimmed by 5 bases and V by 6 bases; bases with no gene match: 3. The CDR3 consists of 14 residues. CDR3 amino acids: CASRVDRDNSPLHF. DNA for the CDR3: TGCGCCAGCAGGGTGGACAGGGATAATTCACCCCTCCACTTT.

The genes are TRBV7-9 and TRBJ2-4; 9 nucleotides line up with TRBD1. Germline V lookup: CDR1 SEHNR, CDR2 FQNEAQ (reference sequence). This CDR3 is 15 amino acids long. Trimming at V came to 6 bases and at J to 5 bases, leaving 8 bases not matched to a gene. CDR3 coding DNA: TGTGCCAGCAGAGCAGGACAGGGGCGTCAAAACATTCAGTACTTC. Translation: CASRAGQGRQNIQYF. Filled out from reference TRBV7-9 and TRBJ2-4, the complete variable domain reads DTGVSQNPRHKITKRGQNVTFRCDPISEHNRLYWYRQTLGQGPEFLTYFQNEAQLEKSRLLSDRFSAERPKGSFSTLEIQRTEQGDSAMYLCASRAGQGRQNIQYFGAGTRLSVL.

The chain employs TRBV11-3 and TRBJ2-3, with 8 bases fitting TRBD2. Germline values: CDR1 SGHNT, CDR2 YENEEA. V dropped 1 base and J dropped 4; count of bases not matched to a gene: 7. The CDR3 runs 16 residues. The CDR3 protein is CASSLGASGSADTQYF. The CDR3 DNA reads TGTGCCAGCAGCTTAGGGGCCAGCGGGAGTGCAGATACGCAGTATTTT.